The T cell receptor beta chain described here comes from a study of cytomegalovirus exposure and HLA in healthy donors (dated by TCRdb to the late 2010s). Turning to the overall study: According to an earlier analysis of a few hundred of the donors, about 179 million T cells yielded over 90 million unique TCR beta sequences and 276 Gb of sequence data. An early release that covered approximately 600 HLA-typed donors contained approximately 320 gigabases of sequencing data and around 80 million unique TCR sequences. The genetic ancestry cluster associated with self-reported Caucasian donors included roughly four fifths of the roughly 380 genotyped donors. The study was designed to test whether signatures of past pathogen exposure could be identified by cataloging public T cell receptors. The T cell repertoires of 666 subjects were profiled by immunosequencing and related to cytomegalovirus serostatus. Besides the first cohort of approximately 670 subjects, a separate validation cohort made up of 120 different subjects was used. To predict cytomegalovirus infection status, the study combined high-throughput TCR immunosequencing, statistical association of individual TCRs with disease status, and machine learning. A later analysis re-analyzed previously published TCR beta repertoires from 666 donors and added high-resolution HLA genotyping to study TCR occurrence patterns. In the later analysis, no new phenotypic data were used to find candidate immune exposures; instead, reliance was placed on TCR beta sequences and their occurrence across donors. An earlier analysis of fewer than 750 of the donors used high-throughput TCR beta sequencing to judge whether each TCR beta V gene segment behaved as functional or pseudogenic. Alongside the repertoire data, information on donor age, sex, ethnicity and CMV serostatus was compiled. In a later genetic analysis, genome-wide SNP genotypes for about three fifths of the roughly 670 donors were used, and that subset was treated as a discovery cohort. Every repertoire in the discovery cohort had been generated on one and the same sequencing platform. HLA typing included class I and class II loci at four-digit resolution. The number of typed donors differed by locus: roughly 629-630 for A, B, C, DRB1 and DQB1; 522 for DQA1; approximately 600 for DPA1; and about 450 for DPB1. Because of strong linkage in the cohort, roughly five DR-DQ haplotypes were treated as single units for association and clustering. On average, roughly 240,000 unique TCR beta nucleotide sequences were sequenced per donor among some 430 genotyped donors of the cohort, with roughly 18% of those sequences being non-productive. What the study reported, not specific to this receptor: A further reported finding was that TCR beta sequences accurately predicted the HLA-A and HLA-B alleles for most subjects in the first cohort. In a later analysis, the rate of TCR association differed among HLA loci, with DRB1 alleles having the most associated TCRs and HLA-C alleles having the fewest. Linkage disequilibrium might explain the correlated functional status among segregating V segments, but an unknown experimental factor could not be excluded. Strong co-occurrence of HLA alleles, especially DR and DQ, made assigning TCR associations to individual alleles difficult. In a later analysis, several top co-occurrence clusters were reported to appear linked to parvovirus B19, influenza, CMV and Epstein-Barr virus. Three of the identified cytomegalovirus-associated TCR beta chains were confirmed in vitro to be specific for cytomegalovirus antigens. The only immune exposure information available for the cohort was CMV serostatus. In a later analysis, HLA-associated TCR beta chains showed more clonal expansion and lower generation probabilities than non-associated chains that were equally common. A later genetic analysis associated a missense DCLRE1C variant with V-gene and J-gene trimming of TCR beta chains, and an independent cohort replicated the association. Sequencing depth was assumed to be roughly uniform across donors in the presence/absence analyses, though that assumption may not hold. The authors suggested that the approach could potentially be extended to other disease states and immunological phenotypes. The sequencing pipeline was judged likely to have produced a cluster of highly shared sequence variants as a technical artifact. The 87-base-pair reads could not distinguish some IMGT-functional V segments, including TRBV6-2 and TRBV6-3, so those segments were excluded. Most TCR sequences were seen in very few donors, while some public TCRs were found in many individuals. In both the original and validation cohorts, the classifier was reported to diagnose cytomegalovirus status with high specificity and sensitivity. In the study, some 160 TCR beta chains were listed as associated with cytomegalovirus. A later analysis found that most CMV-associated TCR beta chains appeared HLA-restricted, with HLA associations seemingly driven largely by CMV exposure. Because HLA typing was unavailable for some donors at each locus, only the typed subset was used in association tests. In an earlier analysis of about 600 of the donors, most TCR beta V segments appeared in productive rearrangements about 87% or about 30% of the time, broadly matching IMGT annotations. The earlier analysis of approximately 590 of the donors excluded fewer than 20 rarely observed V segments, including chromosome 9 orphons, because counts were too low. In this cohort, only TCR beta chains were sequenced, and detectable features were limited by the absence of alpha or paired-chain data. In a later analysis, 16,951 TCR beta sequences were associated with specific HLA alleles at a false discovery rate of 0.05. A later genetic analysis reported fewer N-insertions in productive TCRs among donors in an Asian-associated ancestry cluster than the roughly 620-donor mean.

In total, over 600 healthy bone marrow donors made up the cohort. Cohort members were all nominally healthy when sampled, although unrecorded immune exposures were likely present. The donor tested CMV seropositive, placing the donor among the 289 seropositive members of the cohort. Every donor gave a peripheral blood sample, and the peripheral blood mononuclear cells from that sample were used for TCR beta sequencing. Genomic DNA extraction from the blood cell samples was performed with the Qiagen DNeasy Blood Extraction Kit. Trimming at the junction amounts to 3 bases on V and 0 bases on J, and the germline ends lie 8 bases apart. Reading from cysteine to phenylalanine, the CDR3 counts 14 amino acids. This entry keeps only the CDR3 DNA: 42 bases, framed from base 1. The CDR1 and CDR2 encoded by the germline V gene are MNHEY and SVGAGI. On this clone itself: There is no known antigen for this receptor. Qualities for individual bases were not recorded, and no much larger clone is one base off.

Libraries were constructed by the immunoSEQ multiplex PCR assay. The multiplex PCR relied on a mix of 60 forward primers for TCR Vbeta segments and 13 reverse primers for TCR Jbeta segments. The CDR3 region of rearranged TCR beta genes was amplified from genomic DNA with a multiplex PCR assay. The Illumina HiSeq System was used to sequence the amplified TCR beta libraries as 87-base-pair reads. Regarding the original processing steps: A later analysis tallied 75 million to 95 million unique TCR beta chains across the approximately 670 repertoires, and some 12 million of those chains were shared by two or more donors. Raw reads were error-corrected and collapsed into unique sequences by a nearest-neighbor algorithm in which closely related sequences were merged to remove PCR and sequencing errors. Alignment of CDR3 sequences to IMGT reference sequences was used to assign V, D and J gene segments. For a sequence to be retained, at least a six-nucleotide match to both a V gene segment and a J gene segment was required. Rearrangements were classified as productive when the CDR3 lacked stop codons and remained in frame with V and J, and all other rearrangements were classified as non-productive. Following IMGT convention, CDR3 was defined as the stretch from the second conserved V-encoded cysteine to the conserved J-encoded phenylalanine. The earlier analysis of about 620 of the donors excluded sequences that lacked an unambiguous match to a single V gene segment. An earlier analysis of 500 to 700 of the donors classified V segments as functional when productive rearrangements were above 56.7% and as segregating when the standard deviation between donors was above 5%. A statistical classification framework was developed to diagnose cytomegalovirus status using the catalog of TCR beta chain sequences. V and J gene assignment, in a later analysis, came from comparing TCR nucleotide sequences with IMGT/GENE-DB human TR gene sequences. In a later analysis, CDR3 sequences and most-parsimonious VDJ recombination scenarios were assigned using the TCRdist pipeline. A later analysis defined each TCR beta chain by its CDR3 amino acid sequence plus V-gene family, and excluded reads lacking a unique V-gene family. A later analysis removed roughly 590 highly shared, low-generation-probability nucleotide sequences to deal with suspected cross-contamination and a sequencing artifact. In a later analysis, a clonal expansion index for each public chain was calculated from normalized within-repertoire ranks of inferred template counts. In a later analysis, generation probabilities were computed using a VDJ recombination model fitted to out-of-frame rearrangements, and the results were checked against IGoR. A later analysis scored TCR-TCR, TCR-HLA and TCR-CMV co-occurrence with hypergeometric tests, applying a repertoire-size bias correction to TCR pairs. In a later analysis, false discovery rates were estimated by permuting HLA or CMV assignments 20 times. In a later analysis, co-occurring TCRs were grouped with DBSCAN, and TCRdist sequence similarity was added when clustering was performed within HLA-allele-positive subsets. Co-occurrence clustering excluded repertoires with fewer than 30,000 or more than 120,000 public chains, plus five with anomalous nucleotide sharing. TCRdb retrieved this table from immuneACCESS and kept in-frame rearrangements only. Not all clones are present; in checked studies, unresolved V genes account for under half, and no reason is known for the remainder. From that table come the V and J calls and clone size; the DNA was used to work out D and trimming. Here the sample has about 130,000 clones; about 81% occur a single time. The biggest ten clones account for approximately 6% of the sample.

The V gene is TRBV6-5 and the J gene is TRBJ1-1; TRBD1 is perhaps the D gene, given 6 matching bases. The receptor's source is a woman aged 40 to 50 in good health and CMV-seropositive. The sample was PBMCs. The encoded CDR3 is CASSYGQMNTEAFF. The DNA sequence reads TGTGCCAGCAGTTATGGACAGATGAACACTGAAGCTTTCTTT.